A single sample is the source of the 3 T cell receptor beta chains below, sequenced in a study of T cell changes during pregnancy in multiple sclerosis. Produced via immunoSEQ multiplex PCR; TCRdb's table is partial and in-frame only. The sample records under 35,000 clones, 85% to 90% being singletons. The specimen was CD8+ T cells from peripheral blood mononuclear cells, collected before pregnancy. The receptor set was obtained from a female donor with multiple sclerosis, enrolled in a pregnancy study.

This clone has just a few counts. The CDR3 region has the DNA TGTGCCAGCAGCGTAGGTACAGGGCCTGGAAACACCATATATTTT. This translates into CASSVGTGPGNTIYF. The chain carries TRBV9 and TRBJ1-3, with a weak D call TRBD1 (6 bases). Trimming pared 0 bases from V and 2 bases from J, leaving 9 bases between. CDR3 length: 15 amino acids. Germline V gene data show CDR1 as SGDLS and CDR2 as YYNGEE.

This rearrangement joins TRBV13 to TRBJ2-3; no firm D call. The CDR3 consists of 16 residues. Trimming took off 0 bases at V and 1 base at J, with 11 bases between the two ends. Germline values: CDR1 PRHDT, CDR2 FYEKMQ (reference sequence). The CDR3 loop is CASSLGLAEGTDTQYF. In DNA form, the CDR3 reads TGTGCCAGCAGCTTAGGATTAGCCGAAGGCACAGATACGCAGTATTTT.

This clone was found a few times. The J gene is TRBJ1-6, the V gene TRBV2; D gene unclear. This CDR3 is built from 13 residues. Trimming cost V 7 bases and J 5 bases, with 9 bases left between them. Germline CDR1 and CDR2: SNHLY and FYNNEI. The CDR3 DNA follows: TGTGCCAGCAACGAGGTGAATAATTCACCCCTCCACTTT. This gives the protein CASNEVNNSPLHF.